This TCR beta chain was sequenced in a study of T cell responses to AZD1222 COVID-19 vaccine. Notes on the study in general: Repertoire sampling occurred only after the peak T cell response. Baseline antibody screening turned up just a handful of seropositive AZD1222 recipients. Along spike, vaccine-associated CD4 TCRs were found throughout, with dominance at 160-218 and 743-854.

To note about this clone: Its target is unknown.

The method was immunoSEQ multiplex PCR; TCRdb's version includes in-frame clones alone and lacks a portion of them. The profile shows 150,000 to 200,000 clones, approximately 92% of them singletons. Trimming shortened V by 5 bases and J by 5 bases, and 21 bases separated the two germline ends. CDR3 length equals 16 residues. CDR1 is MNHEY and CDR2 is SVGEGT in the germline V gene. This specimen was peripheral blood, taken 28 days after the second dose of the MenACWY control vaccine. The chain couples TRBV6-2 or TRBV6-3 to TRBJ1-1; D perhaps matches TRBD1 (5 bases). The receptor was derived from an adult who received the MenACWY meningococcal vaccine as a control. The CDR3 sequence is CASSDPAQGMRTEAFF. The CDR3 DNA sequence: TGTGCCAGCAGTGACCCTGCTCAGGGTATGAGGACTGAAGCTTTCTTT.